Listed below are T cell receptor beta chains from one sample, sequenced in a study of blood T cells in healthy people across ages. Each CDR3 protein is one row after TCRdb ran MiXCR on the 5' RACE reads. Of around 1,500,000 distinct CDR3 sequences listed, about 28% are singletons. What was sequenced was blood. These receptor sequences come from a woman aged 25 to 39 in good health. CDR3s include the opening cysteine and the closing phenylalanine or tryptophan. Fields, in order: D gene, J gene, V gene, CDR3 protein. The D gene is left open where the match is weak.

TRBD1,TRBJ2-1,TRBV5-1,CASSLTGQGGNEQFF
TRBD2,TRBJ2-1,TRBV27,CASRGLVPNEQFF
-,TRBJ2-1,TRBV3-1,CASSQGIRVMANEQFF
-,TRBJ1-2,TRBV2,CASGQRANYGYTF
-,TRBJ1-2,TRBV2,CASSERQRNYGYTF
TRBD2,TRBJ2-1,TRBV5-4,CASSLPGLAGASEQFF
-,TRBJ2-5,TRBV29-1,CSVGGVGTARQETQYF
-,TRBJ2-5,TRBV15,CATSNHQDTQYF
-,TRBJ2-3,TRBV24-1,CATSDAGSNTDTQYF
TRBD2,TRBJ2-7,TRBV10-1,CASRLAGRIYEQYF
-,TRBJ2-7,TRBV24-1,CATSEGPPRYEQYF
-,TRBJ1-4,TRBV14,CASSQDLRRQNEKLFF
-,TRBJ2-7,TRBV30,CAWSLGSTYEQYF
TRBD1,TRBJ2-4,TRBV10-3,CAISERDRGPGKNIQYF
-,TRBJ1-4,TRBV29-1,CSVAQMPGLMNEKLFF
TRBD1,TRBJ2-5,TRBV6-1,CASSEVQGLGETQYF
TRBD2,TRBJ2-7,TRBV20-1,CSARVASGGLEQYF
-,-,TRBV5-1,CASSSSGPSCEQYF
TRBD2,TRBJ2-1,TRBV14,CASSQEGSFGTSAYRSYNEQFF
-,TRBJ1-2,TRBV6-2/TRBV6-3,CASSWREGGGYTF
-,TRBJ1-1,TRBV5-6,CASSWRGSGAPRRPTFF
TRBD1,TRBJ1-1,TRBV6-2/TRBV6-3,CASIRQGWNTEAFF
TRBD1,TRBJ2-7,TRBV12-3/TRBV12-4,CASSLGTGFSEQYF
TRBD1,TRBJ2-6,TRBV18,CASTKLGQGNVLTF
-,TRBJ2-7,TRBV29-1,CSASQGIYYEQYF
-,TRBJ1-2,TRBV2,CASSLQADYGHTF
-,TRBJ2-1,TRBV2,CASVREGYNEQFF
-,-,TRBV29-1,CSVERRESSEQYF
-,TRBJ2-7,TRBV5-1,CASSLGGGLLGEQYF
TRBD1,TRBJ2-7,TRBV19,CATGQGGNEQYF
TRBD1,TRBJ2-7,TRBV5-1,CASSIHPGQGSYEQYF
-,TRBJ1-1,TRBV5-6,CASSLRGITEAFF
TRBD1,TRBJ2-7,TRBV28,CASSLGTGDGYEQYF
-,TRBJ2-5,TRBV12-3/TRBV12-4,CASRSGTQKETQYF
TRBD1,TRBJ1-5,TRBV10-3,CAISVDRALQGQPQHF